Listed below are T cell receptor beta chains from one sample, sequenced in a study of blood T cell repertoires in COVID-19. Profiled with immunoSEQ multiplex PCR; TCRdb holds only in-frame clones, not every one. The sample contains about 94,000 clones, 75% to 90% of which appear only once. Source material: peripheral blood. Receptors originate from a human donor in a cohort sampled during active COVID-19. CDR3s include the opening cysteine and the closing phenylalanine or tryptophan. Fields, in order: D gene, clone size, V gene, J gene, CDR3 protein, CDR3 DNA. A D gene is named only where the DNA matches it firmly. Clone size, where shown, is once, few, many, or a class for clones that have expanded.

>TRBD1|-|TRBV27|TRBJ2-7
CASSLGQSYEQYF
TGTGCCAGCAGTTTGGGACAGTCCTACGAGCAGTACTTC
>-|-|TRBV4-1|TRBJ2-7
CASSQPDTSYEQYF
TGCGCCAGCAGCCAACCCGACACCTCCTACGAGCAGTACTTC
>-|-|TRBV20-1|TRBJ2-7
CSVTSGHEQYF
TGCAGTGTAACAAGCGGGCACGAGCAGTACTTC
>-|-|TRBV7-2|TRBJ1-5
CASSSQQGFNQPQHF
TGTGCCAGCAGCTCGCAACAGGGTTTCAATCAGCCCCAGCATTTT
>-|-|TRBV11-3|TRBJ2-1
CASSSLGGSYNEQFF
TGTGCCAGCTCATCTCTAGGTGGCTCCTACAATGAGCAGTTCTTC
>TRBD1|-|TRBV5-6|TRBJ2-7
CASSLVGDAGGPYEQYF
TGTGCCAGCAGCTTGGTGGGGGATGCAGGGGGCCCATACGAGCAGTACTTC
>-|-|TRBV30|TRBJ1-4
CAWSARTPEKLFF
TGTGCCTGGAGTGCACGGACACCTGAAAAACTGTTTTTT
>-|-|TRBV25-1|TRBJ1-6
CASSAGGNSPLHF
TGTGCCAGCAGTGCGGGAGGGAATTCACCCCTCCACTTT
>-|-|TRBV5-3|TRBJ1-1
CARSPWRVNTEAFF
TGTGCCAGAAGCCCGTGGAGGGTGAATACTGAAGCTTTCTTT
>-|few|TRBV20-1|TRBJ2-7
CSASRSGEQYF
TGCAGTGCTAGTAGAAGCGGCGAGCAGTACTTC
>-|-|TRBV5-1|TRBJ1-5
CASSPDGTFQPQHF
TGCGCCAGCAGCCCCGACGGGACATTTCAGCCCCAGCATTTT
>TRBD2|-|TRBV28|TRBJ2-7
CASSPTSGRPYEQYF
TGTGCCAGCAGTCCGACTAGCGGGAGGCCGTACGAGCAGTACTTC
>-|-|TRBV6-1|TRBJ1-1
CASSEMVGDPNTEAFF
TGTGCCAGCAGTGAAATGGTAGGAGATCCGAACACTGAAGCTTTCTTT
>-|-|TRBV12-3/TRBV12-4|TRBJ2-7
CASRAGAAGEQYF
TGTGCCAGCAGGGCAGGGGCAGCTGGGGAGCAGTACTTC
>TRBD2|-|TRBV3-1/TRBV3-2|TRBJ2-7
CASSRLGLAGGSYEQYF
TGTGCCAGCAGCCGTTTGGGACTAGCGGGAGGCTCCTACGAGCAGTACTTC
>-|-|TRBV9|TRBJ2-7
CASSVVPAPSYEQYF
TGTGCCAGCAGCGTAGTCCCTGCGCCTTCCTACGAGCAGTACTTC
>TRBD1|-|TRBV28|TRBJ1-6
CASRGPGTGNNSPLHF
TGTGCCAGCAGGGGTCCCGGGACAGGAAATAATTCACCCCTCCACTTT
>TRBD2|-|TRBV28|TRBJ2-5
CASKGGEVETQYF
TGTGCCAGCAAGGGAGGGGAAGTAGAGACCCAGTACTTC
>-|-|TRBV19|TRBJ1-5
CASSTVGGNQPQHF
TGTGCCAGTAGCACAGTCGGGGGAAATCAGCCCCAGCATTTT
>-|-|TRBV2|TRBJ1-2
CASSGVRGGYTF
TGTGCCAGCAGTGGGGTGAGAGGCGGCTACACCTTC
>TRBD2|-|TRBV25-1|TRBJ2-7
CASSGGGRMLPEATF
TGTGCCAGCAGTGGGGGGGGACGGATGTTGCCGGAGGCCACCTTC
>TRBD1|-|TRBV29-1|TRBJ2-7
CTILVGTDEQYF
TGCACCATTCTTGTCGGGACAGACGAGCAGTACTTC
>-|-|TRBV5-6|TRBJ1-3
CASSPTGRPGNTIYF
TGTGCCAGCAGCCCTACAGGACGGCCTGGAAACACCATATATTTT
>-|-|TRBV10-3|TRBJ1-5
CAIRAGDSNQPQHF
TGTGCCATCAGAGCAGGGGATAGCAATCAGCCCCAGCATTTT
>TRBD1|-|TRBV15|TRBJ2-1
CATSREGGIEQFF
TGTGCCACCAGCAGAGAAGGGGGCATTGAGCAGTTCTTC
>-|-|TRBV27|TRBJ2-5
CASSLSWQVQETQYF
TGTGCCAGCAGTTTATCATGGCAGGTTCAAGAGACCCAGTACTTC
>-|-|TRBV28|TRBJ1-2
CASSPRLLNYGYTF
TGTGCCAGCAGTCCGCGATTACTTAACTATGGCTACACCTTC
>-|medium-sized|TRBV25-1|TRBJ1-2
CASSQGTNHGYTF
TGTGCCAGCAGTCAGGGAACAAATCATGGCTACACCTTC
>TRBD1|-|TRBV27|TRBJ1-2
CASSKDRVYGYTF
TGTGCCAGCAGTAAAGACAGGGTCTATGGCTACACCTTC
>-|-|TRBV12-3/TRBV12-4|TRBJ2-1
CASSLTREQFF
TGTGCCAGCAGTTTAACTCGGGAGCAGTTCTTC
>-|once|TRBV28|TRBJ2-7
CASSLNRPPQYF
TGTGCCAGCAGTTTAAACAGGCCTCCGCAGTACTTC
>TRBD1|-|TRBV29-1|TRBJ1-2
CSVEERDRGRETDYGYTF
TGCAGCGTTGAAGAACGGGACAGGGGGCGTGAAACAGACTATGGCTACACCTTC
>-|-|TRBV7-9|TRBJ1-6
CASRDQAGSPLHF
TGTGCCAGCAGGGATCAGGCTGGATCACCCCTCCACTTT
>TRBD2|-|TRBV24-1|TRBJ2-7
CATSAVAGGLYEQYF
TGTGCCACCAGTGCGGTTGCGGGAGGACTCTACGAGCAGTACTTC
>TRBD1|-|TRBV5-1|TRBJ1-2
CASSGIRQGQSYGYTF
TGCGCCAGCAGCGGCATAAGACAGGGGCAAAGCTATGGCTACACCTTC